The 12 T cell receptor beta chains presented below share a single source sample, sequenced in a study of cytomegalovirus exposure and HLA in healthy donors. The PCR ran on 60 Vbeta and 13 Jbeta primers. Sequenced by immunoSEQ multiplex PCR; TCRdb stores in-frame clones only, minus some. This table holds roughly 180,000 clones, 80% found once. The specimen was PBMCs. The receptors originated from a woman in her 50s in good health and CMV-seropositive.

The table lists this clone with a few counts. The gene calls are TRBV29-1 and TRBJ1-2, with 9 bases matching TRBD1. With V trimmed by 4 bases and J by 7 bases, 10 bases remained unmatched. The germline V gene encodes CDR1 SQVTM and CDR2 ANQGSEA. This CDR3 comprises 14 residues. CDR3 loop: CSVARGQGESGYTF. The CDR3 nucleotides are TGCAGCGTTGCAAGGGGACAGGGAGAAAGTGGCTACACCTTC.

The genes are TRBV4-3 and TRBJ2-3; D gene unclear. The length of the CDR3 is 16 residues. Germline CDR1 is LGHNA and CDR2 is YSLEER. V lost 0 bases, J lost 6 bases, and 16 bases lay in between. The CDR3 loop reads CASSQESVAVVDTQYF. The CDR3 DNA is TGCGCCAGCAGCCAAGAGAGTGTGGCGGTGGTGGATACGCAGTATTTT.

The V gene is TRBV7-9, the J gene TRBJ2-7; possible D gene TRBD1, 5 bases. The germline V gene has CDR1 SEHNR and CDR2 FQNEAQ (reference sequence). The CDR3 has 13 residues. Trimming shortened V by 5 bases and J by 4 bases, and 12 bases separated the two germline ends. CDR3 DNA: TGTGCCAGCAGCAGCCATGGGGCGTACGAGCAGTACTTC. Its translation is CASSSHGAYEQYF.

The genes are TRBV5-6 and TRBJ1-5; D may be TRBD1 (5 bases). Trimming took 3 bases from V and 3 from J, leaving 16 bases between them. The CDR3 spans 16 residues. Germline V lookup: CDR1 SGHDT, CDR2 YYEEEE. The CDR3 region has the DNA TGTGCCAGCAGCTCCTTGGGGGGAGCCCCCAATCAGCCCCAGCATTTT. The encoded protein is CASSSLGGAPNQPQHF.

A note on this clone: At one end, the junction sequence differs from germline, possibly due to a read error. This chain connects TRBV7-7 to TRBJ2-3, with D possibly being TRBD1 (5 bases). From germline, CDR1 is SSHAT and CDR2 FNYEAQ (reference sequence). The CDR3 has 15 residues. CDR3 in DNA: TGTGCTAGCAGCTTGGGTCTAGGGGGCACAGATACGCAGTATTTT. It is translated as CASSLGLGGTDTQYF.

The rearrangement uses TRBV19 and TRBJ2-7; 8 bases fit TRBD1. With 6 bases clipped from V and 5 bases from J, the junction kept 9 bases outside the gene matches. In germline, CDR1 is LNHDA, CDR2 SQIVND (reference sequence). This CDR3 is built from 14 residues. The CDR3 DNA sequence: TGTGCCAGTAGATCACAGGGGGGAGGAAACGAGCAGTACTTC. This gives the protein CASRSQGGGNEQYF.

This chain uses TRBV28 with TRBJ2-3; perhaps TRBD2 as D (5 bases). Germline V gene sequence: CDR1 MDHEN, CDR2 SYDVKM. V was clipped by 6 bases and J by 1 base, with 11 bases between them. This CDR3 spans 14 amino acids. The CDR3 sequence is CASSRGGRTDTQYF. In DNA, the CDR3 is TGTGCCAGCAGCCGGGGTGGCCGCACAGATACGCAGTATTTT.

The chain employs TRBV5-1 and TRBJ1-2; 7 nucleotides match TRBD1. Trimming removed 4 bases from V and 2 bases from J; junction bases left unmatched: 5. In germline, CDR1 is SGHRS, CDR2 YFSETQ. CDR3 length equals 14 residues. CDR3 sequence (DNA): TGCGCCAGCAGCATGGGACAGAGCAACTATGGCTACACCTTC. As protein: CASSMGQSNYGYTF. Full variable domain (remainder filled in from reference TRBV5-1 and TRBJ1-2): KAGVTQTPRYLIKTRGQQVTLSCSPISGHRSVSWYQQTPGQGLQFLFEYFSETQRNKGNFPGRFSGRQFSNSRSEMNVSTLELGDSALYLCASSMGQSNYGYTFGSGTRLTVV.

This chain connects TRBV7-9 to TRBJ2-1; D is ambiguous. Trimming shortened V by 3 bases and J by 5 bases, and 17 bases separated the two germline ends. Germline CDR1 is SEHNR and CDR2 is FQNEAQ (reference sequence). The CDR3 loop spans 16 amino acids. CDR3 nucleotides: TGTGCCAGCAGCTTTGCCCGGGTAAACAATGACAATGAGCAGTTCTTC. It codes for CASSFARVNNDNEQFF.

For this clone: One junction end disagrees with the germline gene, perhaps due to a read error. Other DNA sequences in this sample translate to the same CDR3. V is TRBV15 and J is TRBJ2-4, with 13 bases fitting TRBD2. The CDR3 spans 15 residues. Germline V lookup: CDR1 LNHNV, CDR2 YYDKDF (reference sequence). The CDR3 sequence is CATSRGLAGENIQYF. The CDR3 DNA reads as TGCGCCACCAGCAGAGGACTAGCGGGAGAAAACATTCAGTACTTC.

Comments on this clone: The junction and the germline gene differ at one end; a read error may be behind it. Different DNA sequences within this sample yield the same CDR3. The chain combines TRBV5-1 with TRBJ1-1; D not certain. This CDR3 contains 17 residues. Germline CDR1 is SGHRS and CDR2 is YFSETQ. This CDR3 reads CASSLGALREMNTEAFF. The CDR3 DNA sequence: TGCGCCAGCAGCTTAGGAGCCTTAAGGGAGATGAACACTGAAGCCTTCTTT.

The chain couples TRBV10-3 to TRBJ1-5; TRBD1 is a possible D gene (5 bases). This CDR3 is built from 18 residues. V gave up 1 base and J gave up 5 bases, with 21 bases separating them. Germline V gene lookup returns CDR1 ENHRY and CDR2 SYGVKD. CDR3 loop: CAISELPLTAIKDQPQHF. The CDR3 DNA sequence: TGTGCCATCAGTGAGTTGCCCTTGACAGCAATTAAGGATCAGCCCCAGCATTTT.